The subject of this entry is one T cell receptor (beta chain). The antigen this receptor binds is unknown. Per-nucleotide qualities are absent, and no much larger clonotype sits a single base away. The immunoSEQ Assay, a bias-controlled multiplex PCR, was used to amplify TCRbeta CDR3 regions from genomic DNA. The original methods were these. The number of nucleated cells in each sample was estimated by amplification of reference gene primers within the assay. To quantify the absolute abundance of each unique TCRbeta CDR3 rearrangement, sequence reads were collapsed and filtered. For each sample, productive Simpson clonality was calculated by taking the square root of Simpson's diversity index across productive rearrangements. TCRdb's version of the immuneACCESS table is confined to in-frame rearrangements and falls short of the full clone set. An unresolved V gene accounts for under half of the shortfall where checked; the remainder is of unknown origin. V, J and clone size derive from that table, while D and trimming were established from the DNA sequence. Present in this sample are some 200,000 clones, around 89% of which were seen just once. Roughly 0.77% of the sample is in the top ten clones.

Participants in the prospective study were aged roughly 18 to 89 years, lived in more than 20 United States geographic areas, and enrolled through a virtual design. To assign participants to cohorts, the prospective study relied on clinical history that participants themselves reported in a screening survey and a study questionnaire. Recovered participants in ImmuneRACE Cohort 3 were defined as having two consecutive negative NP/OP PCR tests, clearance from a healthcare professional, or resolution of symptoms. In the prospective study, whole blood, serum and a nasopharyngeal or oropharyngeal swab were collected from each participant by mobile phlebotomists. Over a roughly 2-month period, participants in the prospective study had the option of providing additional blood draws and questionnaires. Before DNA extraction, prospective study blood samples were shipped either frozen or at room temperature.

CDR1 and CDR2 are read off the germline V gene (reference sequence) as LGHDT and YNNKEL. Including the terminal cysteine and phenylalanine, the CDR3 comprises 12 residues. Only the CDR3 DNA stays, 36 bases, in frame from base 1. V and J are truncated by 2 bases and 2 bases respectively, leaving an intervening sequence of 4 bases. These data come from a study of blood T cell repertoires in COVID-19 (dated by TCRdb to about 2020). Background for the entire study: Samples from collaborators originated in the United States, Italy and Spain and spanned both the acute and convalescent phases of COVID-19. The material from the prospective study consisted of cDNA or gDNA derived from T cells, B-cell-depleted T cells, or PBMCs. Subjects who had been exposed to COVID-19, were actively infected with it, or had recovered from it provided the deeply sampled blood TCRbeta repertoires that made up the dataset. The repertoires were released in a freely available public database meant as a resource for research on the immune response to SARS-CoV-2. The sample metadata nearly always contained a de-identified subject ID, COVID-19 status, age in years and sex. The samples were drawn from the first 160 participants of the ongoing ImmuneRACE study and from some 1,300 subjects provided by 6 global collaborators. Where available, HLA class I and class II types were obtained from metadata supplied by the sample provider rather than from assay-based typing. The research as a whole found: The quantity of clinical and demographic metadata differed by source and by participant and was supplied without curation.

Sequencing was performed on PBMCs or T cells enriched from blood (not recorded which). This clonotype was sampled from a woman aged 18-29 years who had recovered from COVID-19. The rearrangement combines TRBV3-1 (or the pseudogene TRBV3-2) with TRBJ2-7; the D gene is not confidently resolved. The CDR3 corresponds to CASSQTAYEQYF. The nucleotide sequence is TGTGCCAGCAGCCAAACAGCCTACGAGCAGTACTTC.